Below are 4 T cell receptor beta chains sequenced from a single sample in a study of memory CD8 T cells in hepatitis C reinfection. Stated time point: peak reinfection, 3 to 8 weeks after reinfection detection. The sorted cells went straight to TCR sequencing with no prior in vitro expansion. Sequenced by immunoSEQ multiplex PCR; TCRdb stores in-frame clones only, minus some. This sample carries 35,000 to 50,000 clones, roughly 90% of them seen once, and the ten largest clones take around 1.2%. Sequencing was performed on naive CD8+ T cells sorted from blood. The source is a man between 18 and 35 years old with hepatitis C virus infection.

This chain joins TRBV5-6 and TRBJ2-3; 7 positions agree with TRBD2. This CDR3 region has 16 residues. The ends lost 4 bases at V and 2 bases at J; junction bases unmatched: 10. CDR1 is SGHDT, CDR2 YYEEEE, per germline. Written as DNA, the CDR3 is TGTGCCAGCAGCCCAGGAGGGCTAGCGGACACAGATACGCAGTATTTT. It translates to CASSPGGLADTDTQYF.

This chain links TRBV7-9 with TRBJ2-1; 7 bases map to TRBD1. The germline CDR1 and CDR2 sequences are SEHNR and FQNEAQ (reference sequence). J lost 12 bases, V lost 8 bases, and 7 bases had no gene match. The CDR3 is 11 residues long. The CDR3 protein is CASHSQGLQFF. The CDR3, as DNA: TGTGCCAGCCACTCACAGGGGTTGCAGTTCTTC.

The gene calls are TRBV6-1 and TRBJ1-1; possibly TRBD1 for D (6 bases). Germline V CDR1 and CDR2: MNHNS, SASEGT. The CDR3 totals 14 residues. V shed 5 bases and J shed 1 base, with 11 bases lying between them. The CDR3 bases are TGTGCCAGCAGTTGGGGACAAACGAACACTGAAGCTTTCTTT. Its translation is CASSWGQTNTEAFF.

This chain links TRBV7-3 with TRBJ2-1, with 9 bases matching TRBD2. Germline CDR1 reads SGHTA; CDR2 reads FQGTGA. The CDR3 is 13 amino acids. After removal of 5 bases from V and 10 bases from J, the junction contained 6 bases not matched to a gene. The CDR3 bases are TGTGCCAGCAGCCACGGACTAGCGAGGGAGCAGTTCTTC. It is translated as CASSHGLAREQFF.